Presented here are 14 T cell receptor beta chains from one specimen sequenced in a study of beta chain features in type 1 diabetes. The authors reverse transcribed all of the isolated RNA, so sequencing captured expressed TCRB transcripts. Libraries were prepared by immunoSEQ multiplex PCR; TCRdb keeps only in-frame clonotypes and omits some of them. This table holds about 620,000 clones, roughly 16% found once. Sequences were obtained from naive CD4+ T cells from blood. These TCRs come from a man aged 18 to 29 in good health.

The chain recombines TRBV14 with TRBJ2-1; TRBD2 aligns across 7 bases. J was trimmed by 3 bases and V by 0 bases; bases with no gene match: 2. CDR3 length: 15 amino acids. The germline V gene has CDR1 SGHDN and CDR2 FVKESK. CDR3 DNA sequence: TGTGCCAGCAGCCAAGAAGGACTAGACTACAATGAGCAGTTCTTC. This gives the protein CASSQEGLDYNEQFF.

There are a few counts of this clone. V is TRBV20-1 and J is TRBJ1-1; 7 bases match TRBD1. V gave up 3 bases and J gave up 8 bases; unmatched junction bases: 3. Germline V CDR1 and CDR2: DFQATT, SNEGSKA (reference sequence). The CDR3 contains 11 residues. In nucleotides, the CDR3 is TGCAGTGCTAGCCAGGACAGGGAAGCTTTCTTT. Protein: CSASQDREAFF.

This clone was seen more than once but under ten times. The J gene is TRBJ2-7, the V gene TRBV5-1; D is unresolved. In germline, CDR1 is SGHRS, CDR2 YFSETQ. The CDR3 covers 12 residues. V dropped 4 bases and J dropped 4 bases, with 9 bases sitting between them. DNA of the CDR3: TGCGCCAGCAGCGACCTTACGTACGAGCAGTACTTC. Its translation: CASSDLTYEQYF.

The V and J genes are TRBV7-8 and TRBJ2-5; weak D call: TRBD2 (6 bases). CDR1 and CDR2 (germline): SGHVS, FQNEAQ. Trimming took 5 bases from V and 7 from J, leaving 14 bases between them. There are 13 residues in the CDR3. CDR3 sequence: CASSIGGDGTQYF. The CDR3 DNA reads TGTGCCAGCAGCATCGGAGGGGATGGGACCCAGTACTTC.

In this sample, this clone turned up a few times. V is TRBV5-8 and J is TRBJ2-3; D is uncertain. Germline CDR1 SGHTS, CDR2 YDEGEE. V was cut by 1 base and J by 1 base, with 10 bases left in between. The CDR3 loop spans 15 amino acids. CDR3 sequence (DNA): TGTGCCAGCAGCTTGCTGGGTGTGGGCACAGATACGCAGTATTTT. Protein product: CASSLLGVGTDTQYF.

This clone occurred a few times. The rearrangement joins TRBV27 to TRBJ2-7, with D perhaps matching TRBD1 or TRBD2 (5 bases each). The CDR3 has 16 amino acids. The germline CDR1 and CDR2 sequences are MNHEY and SMNVEV (reference sequence). The V and J ends lost 4 bases and 2 bases respectively, with 18 bases between them. The CDR3 sequence: CASSSFRGRDPYEQYF. The DNA for the CDR3 is TGTGCCAGCAGTTCTTTCCGGGGCAGAGACCCCTACGAGCAGTACTTC.

This chain links TRBV7-3 with TRBJ2-1; TRBD1 matches at 7 bases. The CDR3 sequence is 13 residues long. The V segment lost 2 bases and the J segment 6 bases; nucleotides outside the gene matches: 1. The germline CDR1 and CDR2 sequences are SGHTA and FQGTGA. This chain's CDR3 is CASSLPGGNEQFF. The CDR3 bases are TGTGCCAGCAGCTTACCAGGGGGCAATGAGCAGTTCTTC. The full variable domain, its missing parts supplied by reference TRBV7-3 and TRBJ2-1, is GAGVSQTPSNKVTEKGKYVELRCDPISGHTALYWYRQSLGQGPEFLIYFQGTGAADDSGLPNDRFFAVRPEGSVSTLKIQRTERGDSAVYLCASSLPGGNEQFFGPGTRLTVL.

In its sample, this clone was seen a few times. This chain connects TRBV14 to TRBJ2-7, with 11 bases aligning to TRBD2. There are 17 residues in the CDR3. Trimming cost V 7 bases and J 2 bases; bases outside gene matches: 13. Per the germline V gene, CDR1 is SGHDN and CDR2 is FVKESK. The CDR3 DNA is TGTGCCAGCATCCACCGACGGGGACTAGCGGATCCCTACGAGCAGTACTTC. Translation: CASIHRRGLADPYEQYF.

V and J are TRBV4-3 and TRBJ1-1; D gene uncertain. Germline loops: CDR1 LGHNA, CDR2 YSLEER. Trimming cost V 1 base and J 8 bases, with 8 bases left between them. This CDR3 region has 12 residues. The CDR3 loop is CASSQGGREAFF. The CDR3 DNA is TGCGCCAGCAGCCAAGGAGGCAGAGAAGCTTTCTTT.

The rearrangement links TRBV30 to TRBJ1-4, with a possible D match to TRBD1 (6 bases). Germline-derived CDR1 and CDR2 are GTSNPN and SVGIG (reference sequence). Between the trimmed V and J ends, which lost 2 bases and 7 bases, there was a span of 17 bases. The CDR3 runs 15 residues. The CDR3 DNA reads TGTGCCTGGAGTCCGGACAGAATTAGAGGTGAAAAACTGTTTTTT. This encodes CAWSPDRIRGEKLFF.

The rearrangement uses TRBV16 and TRBJ2-7; no firm D call. Germline V gene sequence: CDR1 KGHSY, CDR2 FQNENV. CDR3 length equals 12 residues. Trimming took off 6 bases at V and 0 bases at J, with 6 bases between the two ends. CDR3 region: CASRHNSYEQYF. The CDR3 coding sequence is TGTGCCAGCAGACATAACTCCTACGAGCAGTACTTC.

This clone was picked up a small number of times. V usage is TRBV7-2 and J usage is TRBJ1-2, with 9 positions matching TRBD1. The CDR3 is 13 amino acids. Germline V lookup: CDR1 SGHTA, CDR2 FQGNSA. The V gene end was trimmed by 5 bases and the J gene end by 6 bases; junction bases not matched to a gene: 4. The CDR3 protein is CASSQDRGNGYTF. The DNA of the CDR3 is TGTGCCAGCAGCCAAGACAGGGGGAATGGCTACACCTTC.

The sample holds a few counts of this clone. The chain joins TRBV6-5 to TRBJ2-1; 8 bases match TRBD2. Losses at the gene ends were 3 bases for V and 6 bases for J; bases not matched to a gene: 4. The germline V gene has CDR1 MNHEY and CDR2 SVGAGI. This CDR3 region has 14 residues. DNA for the CDR3: TGTGCCAGCAGTTATGGACTAGCCTTCAATGAGCAGTTCTTC. The encoded protein is CASSYGLAFNEQFF.

The rearrangement joins TRBV9 to TRBJ1-1; D remains ambiguous. From germline, CDR1 is SGDLS and CDR2 YYNGEE. The CDR3 totals 14 residues. V lost 1 base and J 2 bases, leaving 9 bases between the germline ends. This chain's CDR3 is CASSVTRENTEAFF. Written as DNA, the CDR3 is TGTGCCAGCAGCGTAACAAGGGAAAACACTGAAGCTTTCTTT. The full variable domain, with the rest looked up from reference TRBV9 and TRBJ1-1, is DSGVTQTPKHLITATGQRVTLRCSPRSGDLSVYWYQQSLDQGLQFLIQYYNGEERAKGNILERFSAQQFPDLHSELNLSSLELGDSALYFCASSVTRENTEAFFGQGTRLTVV.